This T cell receptor beta chain is from a study of cytomegalovirus exposure and HLA in healthy donors (dated by TCRdb to the late 2010s). Concerning the study at large: According to a later analysis, one platform produced both the 100 to 150 validation repertoires and the approximately 600 repertoires of the first cohort. The aim of the study was to test whether cataloging public T cell receptors could identify signatures of past pathogen exposure. Along with the roughly 700-subject first cohort, a separate validation cohort of approximately 110 different subjects was used. To predict cytomegalovirus infection status, the study combined high-throughput TCR immunosequencing, statistical association of individual TCRs with disease status, and machine learning.

Results and caveats for the whole study, not just this receptor: A few of the identified cytomegalovirus-associated TCR beta chains were confirmed in vitro to be specific for cytomegalovirus antigens. In both the original and validation cohorts, the classifier was reported to diagnose cytomegalovirus status with high specificity and sensitivity. While some public TCRs were present in many individuals, most TCR sequences turned up only very rarely across donors. In a later analysis, TCRs clustered in the first cohort were found to also tend to co-occur in the roughly 130 validation repertoires, with 90% to 95% of cluster scores above 0. The authors suggested that the approach could potentially be extended to other disease states and immunological phenotypes. The study listed around 160 TCR beta chains as associated with cytomegalovirus. A later analysis lacked HLA typing for the validation cohort, so it scored co-occurrence in that cohort across all 120 or so repertoires.

Separate from the roughly 650-subject first cohort, the validation cohort of roughly 110 subjects was the group to which the donors belonged. The library was obtained by the immunoSEQ multiplex PCR assay. In the authors' own workflow: A statistical classification framework was built for diagnosing cytomegalovirus status from the catalog of TCR beta chain sequences. Drawn from immuneACCESS, this table holds only the in-frame rearrangements with V and J called that TCRdb kept. Clones are partly lost; checked studies trace under half to an unresolved V gene and leave the rest unexplained. V, J and clone size reflect that table, while D and trimming were determined from the DNA. The sample table shows about 280,000 clones, and around 89% are seen once. The ten largest clones capture about 0.86% of the sample. Taken from cysteine to phenylalanine, the CDR3 has 15 residues. Only CDR3 DNA remains: 45 bases, in frame from the first base. V is pared back by 2 bases and J by 2 bases, with 13 bases lying between the germline termini. As encoded in the germline V gene (reference sequence), CDR1 is GTSNPN while CDR2 is SVGIG.

Remarks on this clone: The antigen it recognizes is unknown. No base quality information exists; no much larger clone differs at one position.

The chain joins TRBV30 to TRBJ1-5; TRBD1 is a possible D gene, resting on 6 matching bases. The source of this sequence is a woman aged 18 to 35 in good health and CMV-seronegative. The sequencing sample was made of PBMCs. The CDR3 sequence is CAWSPGGLGNQPQHF. Here is the DNA: TGTGCCTGGAGTCCCGGGGGGCTCGGCAATCAGCCCCAGCATTTT.